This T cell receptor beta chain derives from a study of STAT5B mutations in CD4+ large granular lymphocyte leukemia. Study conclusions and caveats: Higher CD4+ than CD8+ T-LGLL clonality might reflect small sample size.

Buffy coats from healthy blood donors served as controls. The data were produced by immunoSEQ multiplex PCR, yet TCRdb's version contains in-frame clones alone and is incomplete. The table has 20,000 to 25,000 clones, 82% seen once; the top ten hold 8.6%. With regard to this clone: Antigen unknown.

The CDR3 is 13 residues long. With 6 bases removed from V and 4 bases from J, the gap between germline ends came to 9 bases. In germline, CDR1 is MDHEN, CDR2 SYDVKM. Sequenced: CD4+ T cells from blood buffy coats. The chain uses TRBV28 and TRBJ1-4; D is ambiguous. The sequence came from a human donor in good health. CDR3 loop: CASSRGFNEKLFF. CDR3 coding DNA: TGTGCCAGCAGCCGGGGATTTAATGAAAAACTGTTTTTT.